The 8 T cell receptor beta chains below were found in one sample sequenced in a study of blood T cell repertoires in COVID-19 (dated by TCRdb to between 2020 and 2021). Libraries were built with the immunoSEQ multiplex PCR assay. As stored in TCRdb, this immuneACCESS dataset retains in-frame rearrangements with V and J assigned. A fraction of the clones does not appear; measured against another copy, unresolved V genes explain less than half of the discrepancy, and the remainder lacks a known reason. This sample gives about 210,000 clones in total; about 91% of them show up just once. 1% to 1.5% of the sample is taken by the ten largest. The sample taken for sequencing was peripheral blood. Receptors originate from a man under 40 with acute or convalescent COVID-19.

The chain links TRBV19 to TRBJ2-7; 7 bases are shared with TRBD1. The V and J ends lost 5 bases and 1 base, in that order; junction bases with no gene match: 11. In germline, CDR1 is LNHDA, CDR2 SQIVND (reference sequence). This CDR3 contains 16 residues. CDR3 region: CASSSLGDSGSYEQYF. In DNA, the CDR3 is TGTGCCAGTAGTTCCCTCGGGGACAGTGGGTCCTACGAGCAGTACTTC.

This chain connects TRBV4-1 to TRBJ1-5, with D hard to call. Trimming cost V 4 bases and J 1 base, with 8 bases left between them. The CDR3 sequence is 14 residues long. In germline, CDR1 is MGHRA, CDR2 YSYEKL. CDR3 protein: CASSLTESNQPQHF. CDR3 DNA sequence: TGCGCCAGCAGCCTAACAGAGAGCAATCAGCCCCAGCATTTT.

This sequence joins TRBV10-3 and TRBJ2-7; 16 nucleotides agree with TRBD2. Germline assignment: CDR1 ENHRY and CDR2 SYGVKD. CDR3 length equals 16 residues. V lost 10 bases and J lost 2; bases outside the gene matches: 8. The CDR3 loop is CATTGTSGRAAYEQYF. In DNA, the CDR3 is TGTGCCACCACCGGGACTAGCGGGAGGGCCGCCTACGAGCAGTACTTC.

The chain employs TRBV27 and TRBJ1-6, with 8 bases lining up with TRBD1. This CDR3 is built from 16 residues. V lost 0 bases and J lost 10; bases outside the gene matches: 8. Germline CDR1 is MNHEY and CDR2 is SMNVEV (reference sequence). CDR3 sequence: CASSLSLTGASSPLHF. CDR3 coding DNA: TGTGCCAGCAGTTTATCGCTGACAGGGGCTTCCTCACCCCTCCACTTT.

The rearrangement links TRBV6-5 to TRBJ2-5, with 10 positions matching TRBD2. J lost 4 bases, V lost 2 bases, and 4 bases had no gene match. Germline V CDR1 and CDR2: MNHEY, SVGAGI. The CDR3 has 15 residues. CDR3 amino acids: CASSYRLAGLETQYF. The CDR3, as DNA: TGTGCCAGCAGTTACAGACTAGCGGGTCTAGAGACCCAGTACTTC.

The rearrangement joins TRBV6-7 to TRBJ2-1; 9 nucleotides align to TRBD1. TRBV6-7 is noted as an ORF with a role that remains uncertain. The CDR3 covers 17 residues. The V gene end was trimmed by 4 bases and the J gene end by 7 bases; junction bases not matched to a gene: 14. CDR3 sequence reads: CASSFLSGTGYRNEQFF. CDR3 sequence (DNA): TGTGCCAGCAGTTTTCTATCCGGGACAGGGTATAGGAATGAGCAGTTCTTC.

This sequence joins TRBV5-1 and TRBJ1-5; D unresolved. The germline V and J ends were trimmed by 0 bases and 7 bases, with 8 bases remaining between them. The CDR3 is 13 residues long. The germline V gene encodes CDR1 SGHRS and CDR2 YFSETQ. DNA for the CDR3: TGCGCCAGCAGCTTGGATCACGGGCAGCCCCAGCATTTT. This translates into CASSLDHGQPQHF.

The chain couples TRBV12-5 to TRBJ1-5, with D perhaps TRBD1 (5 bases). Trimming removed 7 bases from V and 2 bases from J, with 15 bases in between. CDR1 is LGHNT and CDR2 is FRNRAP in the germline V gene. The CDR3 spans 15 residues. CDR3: CASDQGIYGNQPQHF. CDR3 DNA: TGTGCTAGTGATCAGGGAATTTACGGCAATCAGCCCCAGCATTTT.